This T cell receptor (beta chain) was sequenced for a study of regulatory T cells in long-lasting Graves disease. Time point given: newly diagnosed GD, antithyroid drugs for less than 3 months. Following extraction of RNA from PBMCs, that RNA was used to make the TCR library. CDR1 MDHEN and CDR2 SYDVKM come from the germline V gene. This CDR3 region has 13 residues. This clonotype was counted at least ten times. Library construction for TCR beta used iRepertoire HTBI primers and Arm-PCR of CDR3 regions. TCRdb redid the calling of the multiplex PCR reads with MiXCR, one entry per CDR3 protein. The repertoire consists of fewer than 350,000 distinct CDR3 sequences, with about a sixth occurring once and the leading ten covering 38%.

This specimen was peripheral blood mononuclear cells (PBMCs), taken at new diagnosis, from a patient treated with antithyroid drugs. The sequence was collected from a female donor with Graves disease. The V and J genes are TRBV28 and TRBJ2-1; a weak D match, TRBD2 (5 bases). The J call may be mistaken, given a closer DNA end match to TRBJ2-5. The CDR3 sequence: CASSLRAQETQYF. DNA for the CDR3: TGTGCCAGCAGTTTGAGGGCCCAAGAGACCCAGTACTTC.